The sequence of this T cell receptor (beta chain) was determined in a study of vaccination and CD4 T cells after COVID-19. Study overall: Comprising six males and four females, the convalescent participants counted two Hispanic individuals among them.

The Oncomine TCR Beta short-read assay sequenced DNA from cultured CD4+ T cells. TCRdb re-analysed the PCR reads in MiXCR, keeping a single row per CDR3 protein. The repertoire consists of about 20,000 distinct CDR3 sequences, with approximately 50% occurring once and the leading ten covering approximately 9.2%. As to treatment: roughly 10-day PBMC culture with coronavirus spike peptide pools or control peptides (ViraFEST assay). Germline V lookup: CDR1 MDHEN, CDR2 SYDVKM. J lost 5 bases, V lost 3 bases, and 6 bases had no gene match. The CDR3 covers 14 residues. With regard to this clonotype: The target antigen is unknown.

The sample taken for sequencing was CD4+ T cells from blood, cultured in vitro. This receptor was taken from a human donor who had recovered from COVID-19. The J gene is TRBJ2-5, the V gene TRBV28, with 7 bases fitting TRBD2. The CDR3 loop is CASSFGGVEETQYF. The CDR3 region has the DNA TGTGCCAGCAGTTTTGGGGGGGTAGAGGAGACCCAGTACTTC.